The next 16 T cell receptor beta chains were all read from a single sample in a study of blood T cell repertoires in COVID-19. Data came from immunoSEQ multiplex PCR; TCRdb stores just in-frame clones and leaves some out. The sample shows about 71,000 clones, about nine tenths of them seen only once. Sequencing input: peripheral blood. The receptors here all came from a young man with acute or convalescent COVID-19.

This chain uses TRBV9 with TRBJ2-3; D is unclear. The germline gives CDR1 SGDLS, CDR2 YYNGEE. The CDR3 totals 15 residues. V gave up 0 bases and J gave up 4 bases, with 12 bases separating them. The DNA of the CDR3 is TGTGCCAGCAGCGTAGTTGGCGTCAGCGCAGATACGCAGTATTTT. Encoded protein: CASSVVGVSADTQYF. Full variable domain (rest looked up from reference TRBV9 and TRBJ2-3): DSGVTQTPKHLITATGQRVTLRCSPRSGDLSVYWYQQSLDQGLQFLIQYYNGEERAKGNILERFSAQQFPDLHSELNLSSLELGDSALYFCASSVVGVSADTQYFGPGTRLTVL.

J is TRBJ2-7 and V is TRBV19; D perhaps matches TRBD1 (6 bases). This CDR3 has 13 amino acids. Germline V gene sequence: CDR1 LNHDA, CDR2 SQIVND (reference sequence). Trimming pared 3 bases from V and 4 bases from J, leaving 10 bases between. The CDR3 DNA reads as TGTGCCAGTAGTATGGGACACGAATACGAGCAGTACTTC. The encoded protein is CASSMGHEYEQYF.

The V gene is TRBV18, the J gene TRBJ1-6; the D gene is possibly TRBD1 (5 bases). V gave up 3 bases and J gave up 1 base, with 13 bases separating them. Per germline, CDR1 KGHSH and CDR2 LQKENI. The CDR3 has 17 residues. CDR3 in amino acids: CASSPNRQRSYNSPLHF. As DNA, the CDR3 is TGTGCCAGCTCACCCAACAGACAGAGGTCCTATAATTCACCCCTCCACTTT.

This chain connects TRBV5-1 to TRBJ2-6, with TRBD1 matching over 7 bases. After removal of 4 bases from V and 9 bases from J, the junction contained 13 bases not matched to a gene. Germline V gene data show CDR1 as SGHRS and CDR2 as YFSETQ. The CDR3 has 16 amino acids. CDR3 DNA sequence: TGCGCCAGCAGCCCCGTACCAGGGGGTCAGAGCAACGTCCTGACTTTC. It specifies CASSPVPGGQSNVLTF.

This chain joins TRBV7-9 and TRBJ2-1; 7 nucleotides agree with TRBD1. Trimming at V came to 2 bases and at J to 6 bases, leaving 4 bases not matched to a gene. CDR3 length: 14 residues. CDR1 is SEHNR and CDR2 is FQNEAQ in the germline V gene (reference sequence). The CDR3 nucleotides read TGTGCCAGCAGCTTACTCGCAGGGGGCAATGAGCAGTTCTTC. The encoded protein is CASSLLAGGNEQFF.

This chain uses TRBV6-5 with TRBJ2-5, with 8 bases aligning to TRBD1. J gave up 1 base and V 6 bases, and 7 bases lay outside the gene matches. CDR1 MNHEY and CDR2 SVGAGI come from the germline V gene. The CDR3 has 15 residues. The CDR3 spells CASRGPRGRQETQYF. The CDR3 region has the DNA TGTGCCAGCAGGGGTCCCAGGGGGCGCCAAGAGACCCAGTACTTC.

The V and J genes are TRBV6-1 and TRBJ1-5; 8 bases map to TRBD1. V shed 3 bases, J shed 7 bases, and the junction held 5 bases outside the gene matches. The germline V gene encodes CDR1 MNHNS and CDR2 SASEGT. The CDR3 has 14 residues. The CDR3 DNA sequence: TGTGCCAGCAGTGAGGTCAGGGGGCGACAGCCCCAGCATTTT. Translation gives CASSEVRGRQPQHF.

V usage is TRBV7-9 and J usage is TRBJ2-7; D is unclear. Trimming stripped 5 bases from V and 4 bases from J, with 9 bases between. CDR3 length: 12 residues. Per germline, CDR1 SEHNR and CDR2 FQNEAQ (reference sequence). The CDR3, as DNA: TGTGCCAGCAGCGGGCCGAAATACGAGCAGTACTTC. It specifies CASSGPKYEQYF.

This sequence joins TRBV12-3 or TRBV12-4 and TRBJ2-3; tentative D call: TRBD2 (6 bases). The CDR3 extends over 13 amino acids. Trimming left V 3 bases short and J 5 bases short, with 9 bases between. The CDR3, as DNA: TGTGCCAGCAGTTTGGGTAGCGGAGATACGCAGTATTTT. This gives the protein CASSLGSGDTQYF.

A note on this clone: At one end the junction does not follow the germline gene, possibly because of a read error. The chain couples TRBV6-6 to TRBJ2-7; a possible D gene is TRBD1 (5 bases). In germline, CDR1 is MNHNY, CDR2 SVGAGI (reference sequence). The CDR3 contains 14 residues. This CDR3 reads CASSYPEGENAVNF. Written as DNA, the CDR3 is TGTGCCAGCAGTTACCCAGAAGGGGAAAACGCAGTAAACTTC.

The chain couples TRBV28 to TRBJ1-4, with TRBD1 matching over 9 bases. The CDR3 has 15 residues. The germline gives CDR1 MDHEN, CDR2 SYDVKM. V trimming: 0 bases; J trimming: 7 bases; junction bases outside the gene matches: 3. The CDR3 region is CASSLWGQGSEKLFF. The CDR3 DNA reads as TGTGCCAGCAGTTTATGGGGACAGGGAAGTGAAAAACTGTTTTTT.

The chain uses TRBV19 and TRBJ1-6; D gene uncertain. The CDR3 totals 11 residues. Per germline, CDR1 LNHDA and CDR2 SQIVND (reference sequence). Trimming removed 4 bases at V and 14 bases at J, with 9 bases between. CDR3: CASSTDGALHF. The CDR3 coding sequence is TGTGCCAGTAGTACTGACGGGGCCCTCCACTTT.

The V call is TRBV6-5, the J call TRBJ1-2; weak D call: TRBD1 (6 bases). The CDR3 covers 15 residues. Trimming stripped 5 bases from V and 6 bases from J, with 19 bases between. The germline V gene has CDR1 MNHEY and CDR2 SVGAGI. The CDR3 DNA is TGTGCCAGCAGTCCGCAGACAGGCTCGTGGGATGGCTACACCTTC. Translating gives CASSPQTGSWDGYTF.

V is TRBV14 and J is TRBJ1-6, with D tentatively TRBD1 (5 bases). CDR3 length: 13 amino acids. Trimming took 5 bases from V and 8 from J, leaving 10 bases between them. Germline V CDR1 and CDR2: SGHDN, FVKESK. The CDR3 DNA reads TGTGCCAGCAGCTATGCAGGGTATTCACCCCTCCACTTT. Protein: CASSYAGYSPLHF.

This chain connects TRBV9 to TRBJ2-5; possible D gene TRBD1, 6 bases. The CDR3 is 15 amino acids. Trimming cost V 0 bases and J 4 bases, with 13 bases left between them. Germline V gives CDR1 SGDLS, CDR2 YYNGEE. The CDR3 DNA reads TGTGCCAGCAGCGTAGGGGGGCGCCAAGGAGAGACCCAGTACTTC. Translated: CASSVGGRQGETQYF.

This clone was counted once. CDR3 nucleotide sequence: TGCGCCAGCAGCTTGGCCCGGGAGACCCAGTACTTC. It yields the protein CASSLARETQYF. The rearrangement uses TRBV5-1 and TRBJ2-5; D remains ambiguous. Germline V gene data show CDR1 as SGHRS and CDR2 as YFSETQ. The CDR3 has 12 amino acids. The ends were cut back, 0 bases at V and 5 bases at J, with 5 bases in the middle.